The 8 T cell receptor beta chains below all came from one sample that was sequenced in a study of synovial regulatory T cells in juvenile arthritis. Sequenced by immunoSEQ multiplex PCR; TCRdb stores in-frame clones only, minus some. Found here are 8,000 to 10,000 clones; the top ten clones hold about 1.1%. Sequenced material: Treg cells from blood. Subset indicated: remaining (HLA-DR-negative) circulating blood Treg cells. These TCRs come from a donor younger than 30 with juvenile idiopathic arthritis.

V is TRBV18 and J is TRBJ2-2; without DNA, the TCRdb call of TRBD1 cannot be checked. Germline loops: CDR1 KGHSH, CDR2 LQKENI. The CDR3 loop spans 13 amino acids. No nucleotide data were recorded. This CDR3 reads CASSQQNTGELFF. Variable domain in full (rest from reference TRBV18 and TRBJ2-2): NAGVMQNPRHLVRRRGQEARLRCSPMKGHSHVYWYRQLPEEGLKFMVYLQKENIIDESGMPKERFSAEFPKEGPSILRIQQVVRGDSAAYFCASSQQNTGELFFGEGSRLTVL.

This clone is identified as medium-sized from frequency. The V gene is TRBV4-1, the J gene TRBJ2-1; TCRdb's D gene call, TRBD2, goes unchecked for lack of DNA. The CDR3 consists of 16 residues. No DNA accompanies this entry. The germline V gene has CDR1 MGHRA and CDR2 YSYEKL. CDR3 loop: CASSRGLAGGSGEQFF.

The rearrangement links TRBV19 to TRBJ2-2; TCRdb proposes TRBD1, but this gene call is untestable without DNA. The CDR3 extends over 15 amino acids. The DNA is unrecorded. Germline-derived CDR1 and CDR2 are LNHDA and SQIVND (reference sequence). CDR3 amino acids: CASSPGDRGTGELFF.

The V gene is TRBV4-1, the J gene TRBJ1-4. Germline-derived CDR1 and CDR2 are MGHRA and YSYEKL. The CDR3 length is 15 residues. The DNA is unrecorded. The CDR3 loop is CASSQDGRPNEKLFF.

The V and J genes are TRBV7-9 and TRBJ2-1; the D call from TCRdb, TRBD2, cannot be confirmed without DNA. Looked up from germline, CDR1 is SEHNR and CDR2 is FQNEAQ (reference sequence). The CDR3 covers 15 residues. DNA was not recorded. CDR3 protein: CASSSAGESYNEQFF.

V is TRBV5-1 and J is TRBJ1-4. This CDR3 is 15 amino acids long. DNA was not recorded. Germline V lookup: CDR1 SGHRS, CDR2 YFSETQ. CDR3 sequence: CASSWGRTTFGKLFF.

V is TRBV28 and J is TRBJ1-1. In germline, CDR1 is MDHEN, CDR2 SYDVKM. This CDR3 is 16 amino acids long. The DNA is unrecorded. Here the CDR3 reads CASSTQDRSWNTEAFF.

The chain employs TRBV5-1 and TRBJ2-1; TCRdb calls TRBD2, which cannot be checked without DNA. CDR1 SGHRS and CDR2 YFSETQ come from the germline V gene. CDR3 size: 16 residues. Only the protein is available. CDR3: CASSLAGMGSYNEQFF.